The 8 T cell receptor beta chains presented below share a single source sample, sequenced in a study of cytomegalovirus exposure and HLA in healthy donors (dated by TCRdb to 2015 to 2018). Receptors were amplified or captured by the immunoSEQ multiplex PCR assay. Sourced from immuneACCESS, this table was stored by TCRdb with only in-frame sequences that have V and J called. A share of the clones is absent; for the studies checked, an unresolved V gene accounts for under half, and the remainder has no known explanation. The sample table contains about 330,000 clones; only one count was recorded for roughly 88% of them. The ten largest clonotypes hold approximately 0.84% of the sample. Sequencing input: PBMCs. Every receptor here comes from a woman younger than 35 in good health and CMV-seronegative.

The chain links TRBV18 to TRBJ1-2; D is unresolved. Looked up from germline, CDR1 is KGHSH and CDR2 is LQKENI. Trimming shortened V by 6 bases and J by 5 bases, and 13 bases separated the two germline ends. This CDR3 comprises 13 residues. In nucleotides, the CDR3 is TGTGCCAGCTCCCTAGAGGAGGGATATGGCTACACCTTC. Protein: CASSLEEGYGYTF. Combining the CDR3 with reference TRBV18 and TRBJ1-2 gives the whole variable domain NAGVMQNPRHLVRRRGQEARLRCSPMKGHSHVYWYRQLPEEGLKFMVYLQKENIIDESGMPKERFSAEFPKEGPSILRIQQVVRGDSAAYFCASSLEEGYGYTFGSGTRLTVV.

The chain joins TRBV7-9 to TRBJ2-5; D is possibly TRBD2 (5 bases). V was pared by 2 bases and J by 4 bases, with 8 bases between. The CDR3 consists of 13 residues. The germline gives CDR1 SEHNR, CDR2 FQNEAQ (reference sequence). For the CDR3, the DNA is TGTGCCAGCAGCTTACAGGCGGGAGAGACCCAGTACTTC. This gives the protein CASSLQAGETQYF.

The chain combines TRBV5-1 with TRBJ1-1; 8 positions match TRBD1. Per germline, CDR1 SGHRS and CDR2 YFSETQ. The CDR3 extends over 15 amino acids. With V trimmed by 4 bases and J by 5 bases, 10 bases remained unmatched. As DNA, the CDR3 is TGCGCCAGCAGCCCCGGTGACAGGGGATGGACTGAAGCTTTCTTT. It is translated as CASSPGDRGWTEAFF.

V is TRBV4-3 and J is TRBJ2-7; 7 bases are shared with TRBD1. The CDR3 runs to 16 residues. The germline gives CDR1 LGHNA, CDR2 YSLEER. The V and J ends lost 0 bases and 4 bases, in that order; junction bases with no gene match: 9. CDR3 amino acids: CASSQDFPGGSYEQYF. Written as DNA, the CDR3 is TGCGCCAGCAGCCAAGATTTCCCAGGGGGTTCGTACGAGCAGTACTTC.

V and J are TRBV11-3 and TRBJ2-3; TRBD2 matches 10 bases. The V and J ends lost 1 base and 5 bases, in that order; junction bases with no gene match: 3. This CDR3 spans 15 amino acids. Germline lookup yields CDR1 SGHNT and CDR2 YENEEA. The CDR3 here is CASSLGASGRDTQYF. CDR3 bases: TGTGCCAGCAGCTTAGGGGCTAGCGGGAGAGATACGCAGTATTTT.

This chain connects TRBV7-2 to TRBJ2-7, with D perhaps matching TRBD2 (7 bases). V was pared by 5 bases and J by 3 bases, with 17 bases between. Germline V lookup: CDR1 SGHTA, CDR2 FQGNSA. The CDR3 is 15 residues long. CDR3 protein: CASSHLSGGLYEQYF. The CDR3 DNA reads TGTGCCAGCAGCCATCTTTCGGGGGGCCTCTACGAGCAGTACTTC.

The V and J genes are TRBV28 and TRBJ2-1; 8 bases match TRBD2. Losses at the gene ends were 2 bases for V and 9 bases for J; bases not matched to a gene: 12. Germline V gene sequence: CDR1 MDHEN, CDR2 SYDVKM. This CDR3 comprises 16 residues. For the CDR3, the DNA is TGTGCCAGCAGTTTAGAAAGCGGGAGCCTAGCAAGTGAGCAGTTCTTC. Its protein is CASSLESGSLASEQFF.

V is TRBV11-2 and J is TRBJ2-7; D is perhaps TRBD2 (5 bases). The length of the CDR3 is 17 residues. CDR1 is SGHAT and CDR2 is FQNNGV in the germline V gene. The V and J ends lost 5 bases and 3 bases respectively, with 23 bases between them. The CDR3 bases are TGTGCCAGCAGCCAACCCGGGGTTCCCATTGTGGGCTACGAGCAGTACTTC. Translated: CASSQPGVPIVGYEQYF.